A selection of T cell receptor beta chains follows, all from one sample in a study of regulatory T cells in long-lasting Graves disease. Using its own MiXCR run on the multiplex PCR reads, TCRdb lists one record per CDR3 protein. The sample includes approximately 230,000 distinct CDR3 sequences, about 17% seen only once; the top ten take roughly 23%. Sample: peripheral blood mononuclear cells (PBMCs), taken at new diagnosis, from a patient treated with antithyroid drugs. All receptors derive from a female donor with Graves disease. The CDR3 runs from the conserved cysteine through the conserved F or W. Each record gives: V gene, clone size, J gene, D gene, CDR3 protein, CDR3 DNA. A D gene is named only where the DNA matches it firmly. Size is stated for part of the rows, as once, few or many counts, or as a class when the clone is expanded.

TRBV12-3/TRBV12-4	-	TRBJ1-4	TRBD1	CASSRSGQGHEKLFF	TGTGCCAGCAGCCGAAGTGGACAGGGACATGAAAAACTGTTTTTT
TRBV6-1	-	TRBJ1-4	TRBD1	CASSFGQGNEKLFF	TGTGCCAGCAGCTTTGGACAGGGGAATGAAAAACTGTTTTTT
TRBV7-9	many	TRBJ1-4	-	CAARRDQEKLFF	TGTGCCGCCAGGAGGGATCAGGAAAAACTGTTTTTT
TRBV7-3	few	TRBJ1-2	-	CASSLNGVIYDGYTF	TGTGCCAGCAGCTTAAACGGGGTAATATACGATGGCTACACCTTC
TRBV4-1	many	TRBJ1-2	-	CASSQEGDYGYTF	TGCGCCAGCAGCCAAGAGGGAGACTATGGCTACACCTTC
TRBV12-3/TRBV12-4	many	TRBJ1-1	TRBD1	CASSLGTGRNTEAFF	TGTGCCAGCAGTTTAGGGACAGGGCGGAACACTGAAGCTTTCTTT
TRBV6-5	many	TRBJ1-5	-	CASSSGTPNQPQHF	TGTGCCAGCAGTTCCGGGACACCGAATCAGCCCCAGCATTTT
TRBV10-2	many	TRBJ1-2	-	CASSEPEGHGYTF	TGCGCCAGCAGTGAACCCGAGGGGCATGGCTACACCTTC
TRBV7-9	many	TRBJ1-4	-	CASSVLTGGEKLFF	TGTGCCAGCAGCGTACTGACAGGCGGGGAAAAACTGTTTTTT
TRBV4-1	few	TRBJ2-1	TRBD1	CASSQDSLDRGSYNEQFF	TGCGCCAGCAGCCAAGATTCGTTGGACAGGGGGTCCTACAATGAGCAGTTCTTC
TRBV3-1	many	TRBJ1-1	-	CASSQDPRWQGLNTEVFF	TGTGCCAGCAGCCAAGATCCGCGTTGGCAGGGGTTGAACACTGAAGTTTTCTTT
TRBV7-9	-	TRBJ2-7	TRBD2	CASSLPGLVEQYF	TGTGCCAGCAGCTTACCCGGACTAGTCGAGCAGTACTTC
TRBV7-9	-	TRBJ2-3	-	CASSFESGDTQYF	TGTGCCAGCAGCTTTGAGTCTGGGGATACGCAGTATTTT
TRBV24-1	many	TRBJ2-1	-	CATSVVGQSNEQFF	TGTGCCACGAGTGTAGTCGGGCAGTCGAATGAGCAGTTCTTC
TRBV11-2	many	TRBJ2-7	-	CASSSWGFSYEQYF	TGTGCCAGCAGCTCCTGGGGTTTCTCCTACGAGCAGTACTTC
TRBV20-1	-	TRBJ1-6	-	CSARDGHATDNSPLHF	TGCAGTGCTAGAGATGGTCACGCGACGGATAATTCACCCCTCCACTTT
TRBV4-3	few	TRBJ1-1	-	CASSQEIRGGGGTEAFF	TGCGCCAGCAGCCAAGAAATCCGCGGGGGAGGGGGCACTGAAGCTTTCTTT
TRBV19	many	TRBJ2-3	-	CASTGGASRRTDTQYF	TGTGCCAGTACCGGTGGGGCTAGCCGCCGCACAGATACGCAGTATTTT
TRBV10-3	many	TRBJ2-1	-	CAISVQGVLTHNEQFF	TGTGCCATCAGCGTACAGGGAGTCCTAACCCACAATGAGCAGTTCTTC
TRBV7-9	many	TRBJ2-7	-	CASSTSSDEQYF	TGTGCCAGCAGCACCAGTTCCGACGAGCAGTACTTC
TRBV11-2	many	TRBJ2-2	TRBD2	CASSKGLAGTGELFF	TGTGCCAGCAGCAAGGGACTAGCGGGAACCGGGGAGCTGTTTTTT
TRBV11-2	many	TRBJ1-1	-	CASSLGLTGRAFF	TGTGCCAGCAGCTTAGGGCTTACAGGGCGAGCTTTCTTT
TRBV27	many	TRBJ2-7	-	CASRPAGASYEQYF	TGTGCCAGCAGACCGGCAGGGGCCTCCTACGAGCAGTACTTC
TRBV30	many	TRBJ2-3	-	CAWSVFTDTQYF	TGTGCCTGGAGTGTTTTCACAGATACGCAGTATTTT
TRBV20-1	many	TRBJ1-6	TRBD1	CSAQMDRSYNSPLHF	TGCAGTGCTCAAATGGACAGGTCCTATAATTCACCCCTCCACTTT
TRBV5-1	-	TRBJ1-4	-	CASSFSSGLLNEKLFF	TGCGCCAGCAGCTTTAGTAGCGGGCTACTTAATGAAAAACTGTTTTTT
TRBV20-1	once	TRBJ2-3	TRBD2	CSASLAGTDTQYF	TGCAGTGCCTCACTAGCGGGCACAGATACGCAGTATTTT